This T cell receptor (beta chain) was captured in a study of CD8+CD57+ T cells in acquired aplastic anemia. Turning to the study itself: The average for DNA from sorted CD4+ and CD8+ cells was roughly 3 ug. CD4+ reads averaged roughly 9.9 million in healthy donors.

Genomic DNA served as template for TCR beta VDJ and CDR3 profiling. Using its own MiXCR run on the reads, TCRdb lists one record per CDR3 protein. The table lists around 170,000 distinct CDR3 sequences, 60% to 70% of them singletons. Regarding the study as a whole: Overlapping CD8+ CDR3 repertoires of patients and controls contained approximately 28 shared sequences. Significant differences in CD8+ Simpson's diversity were not observed between patients and controls.

Turning to this clonotype: The antigen remains unidentified.

Sample: sorted CD4+, CD8+, or CD8+CD57+ T cells (not recorded which) from PBMCs. The source is a human donor in good health.

CDR3 amino acids: CASSELASSSYNEQFF. The CDR3 nucleotides are TGTGCCAGCAGTGAATTGGCGAGCAGCTCCTACAATGAGCAGTTCTTC. The rearrangement joins TRBV25-1 to TRBJ2-1; no clear D. Trimming removed 1 base from V and 0 bases from J, with 10 bases in between. This CDR3 is built from 16 residues. Per the germline V gene, CDR1 is MGHDK and CDR2 is SYGVNS.